This T cell receptor beta chain was sequenced for a study of T cells in Graves' hyperthyroidism and ophthalmopathy. Study results and caveats: Blood held most thyroid clonotypes expanded above 0.001 frequency.

It was RNA transcripts that yielded the amplified TCR beta CDR3 regions. Initially, a first-round RT-PCR of the TCR CDR3 employed the HTBI primer set. From the multiplex PCR reads, TCRdb called clonotypes with MiXCR, one entry per CDR3 protein. This table holds 350,000 or so distinct CDR3 sequences, less than 20% found once. Concerning this clonotype: Its matching antigen is unknown.

V dropped 2 bases and J dropped 1 base, with 14 bases sitting between them. CDR1 and CDR2 (germline): MNHNS, SASEGT. This CDR3 spans 16 amino acids. The rearrangement links TRBV6-1 to TRBJ1-1; D is ambiguous. Sequenced: blood. This receptor was identified in a woman between 40 and 55 years old with Graves' ophthalmopathy. The CDR3 DNA reads TGTGCCAGCAGTGAAAACCTCTGGGCAAGGAACACTGAAGCTTTCTTT. Its protein product is CASSENLWARNTEAFF.